This T cell receptor (beta chain) was observed in a study of T cells in Graves' hyperthyroidism and ophthalmopathy (dated 2019 in TCRdb). The study in broad terms: Peripheral blood was sampled at the time of initial diagnosis, prior to any treatment. A discovery cohort of around 100 patients, 43 with Graves' ophthalmopathy and 55 to 60 with stable Graves' hyperthyroidism, was used to find distinguishing TCR V-J signatures. An independent validation cohort of about 19 hyperthyroidism patients and approximately 17 patients who later progressed to ophthalmopathy tested prospective prediction of ophthalmopathy. The approximately 90 discovery patients were randomly split 7:3 into training and test sets. The study also compared thyroid tissue and blood T-cell repertoires from a handful of Graves' hyperthyroidism patients. Once sampling was done, hyperthyroidism patients were given methimazole at a starting dose of 30 mg daily, whereas ophthalmopathy patients were given high-dose intravenous methylprednisolone. According to the paper, TCR Vbeta CDR3 sequencing was carried out on roughly 130 peripheral blood samples, which came from fewer than 50 ophthalmopathy, roughly 75 hyperthyroidism and roughly 17 progressor patients. Study-wide conclusions, independent of this receptor: A 13 V-J signature model separated ophthalmopathy from stable hyperthyroidism, with roughly 88% sensitivity and about 81% specificity in cross-validation and 80%/75% in testing. Sample size was not statistically predetermined, and blinding of investigators to group allocation was not performed. Most expanded thyroid clonotypes (frequency above 0.001) were also detected in blood, a finding suggesting that blood repertoires may reflect thyroid immune responses. In validation, the model predicted progression to ophthalmopathy a median of 6.5 months before onset, with around 70% sensitivity and 72.22% specificity.

Moderately to severely active disease, a Clinical Activity Score of at least 3, a NOSPECS grade of at least 4, and a duration under 3 months were present in ophthalmopathy patients. The study excluded patients with uncontrolled infections, other autoimmune diseases, pregnancy or lactation. Clinical symptoms, serum thyroxine and TRAb, thyroid ultrasound, and orbital computed tomography formed the basis for the diagnoses. Ficoll-Paque density gradient centrifugation was used to isolate PBMCs from around 9.1 ml of fresh peripheral blood. Trizol reagent was used to extract total RNA, and RNA quality was then checked on an Agilent 2100 Bioanalyzer. About this clonotype itself: It lacks a known antigen. There are no base qualities to consult, and no much larger clone falls within one base.

The TCR beta CDR3 regions were amplified from the RNA transcripts. The TCR CDR3 was subjected to a first round of RT-PCR using the HTBI primer set and the Qiagen OneStep RT-PCR kit. The libraries were constructed in a second round of multiplex PCR and then size-selected and purified. Sequencing of the libraries was done on an Illumina HiSeq2000 using paired-end 100 bp reads. The paper's data handling went like this. SOAPnuke was used to process the raw data, throwing out any read that contained adapters or uncalled bases, had a mean Phred below 15, or lacked an exact constant-primer or identifier match. COPE v1.2.5 was used to merge the high-quality paired reads, and each unique nucleotide sequence was defined as a clonotype. MiTCR v1.1 was used to align the clonotypes against IMGT TRBV, TRBD and TRBJ reference segments. Only V-J combinations with frequency above 0.0001, covering about 99% of repertoires, were analysed. A TCS score was defined as the ratio between F50 (clonal expansion) and ExV (chaos), using BLOSUM62-based TCRdist between CDR3 peptides within each V-J. Welch's t-statistics and random forest reduced just over 500 V-J features to about 13, which were used in a naive Bayes classifier (R e1071). The public reads were quality trimmed at Q25 with fastp and then assembled into clones with MiXCR by TCRdb, keeping productive beta chains. Every distinct CDR3 protein forms one entry, paired with its most common genes and DNA. TCRdb's processing, not the study's, gives the V and J calls here. The sample table records more than 350,000 distinct CDR3 sequences; 15% of these occur just once. Jointly, the top ten make up roughly a fifth of the sample.

The CDR3 runs 19 amino acids, cysteine and phenylalanine included. The entry retains the CDR3 DNA only, 57 bases that are in frame from base 1. Sequences MGHRA (CDR1) and YSYEKL (CDR2) are obtained from the germline V gene. V is cut back by 8 bases and J by 1 base, with 17 bases in the junction unmatched. This receptor chain uses TRBV4-1 and TRBJ1-1; 12 bases in between match TRBD1. This TCR was recovered from a woman aged 55-70 years with Graves' ophthalmopathy. Sequenced: blood. The nucleotide sequence is given as TGCGCCAGCCGGGGGACAGGGGGCGCGGGTCTCGGGCGGAACACTGAAGCTTTCTTT. Protein translation: CASRGTGGAGLGRNTEAFF.